Below, 16 T cell receptor beta chains from the same sample are listed, as sequenced in a study of shared clonotypes between healthy human individuals. Here immunoSEQ multiplex PCR was the method, and the copy in TCRdb shows in-frame clones only, minus some. The sample consists of about 520,000 clones, around four fifths of them appearing once. Input material: PBMCs. The receptor set was obtained from a middle-aged woman in good health. Some clones in this sample may be carry-over from other donors' samples.

The chain links TRBV5-5 to TRBJ1-2, with D unclear. Trimming removed 2 bases at V and 4 bases at J, with 9 bases between. The germline gives CDR1 SGHKS, CDR2 YYEKEE (reference sequence). This CDR3 is built from 13 residues. CDR3 sequence reads: CASSFRGLYGYTF. CDR3 bases: TGTGCCAGCAGCTTTCGGGGTCTCTATGGCTACACCTTC.

This clone was counted ten times or more. The chain couples TRBV30 to TRBJ1-5; TRBD1 agrees at 7 bases. CDR3 size: 13 residues. CDR1 and CDR2 (germline): GTSNPN, SVGIG (reference sequence). The V segment lost 5 bases and the J segment 5 bases; nucleotides outside the gene matches: 6. This CDR3 is CAWSTGADQPQHF. The DNA for the CDR3 is TGTGCCTGGTCCACAGGGGCCGATCAGCCCCAGCATTTT. Full variable domain (outside the CDR3, taken from reference TRBV30 and TRBJ1-5): SQTIHQWPATLVQPVGSPLSLECTVEGTSNPNLYWYRQAAGRGLQLLFYSVGIGQISSEVPQNLSASRPQDRQFILSSKKLLLSDSGFYLCAWSTGADQPQHFGDGTRLSIL.

This clone was detected once. The gene calls are TRBV10-3 and TRBJ1-1; D is possibly TRBD1 (6 bases). The germline gives CDR1 ENHRY, CDR2 SYGVKD. V was shortened by 4 bases and J by 4 bases, with 10 bases between the two germline ends. The CDR3 spans 13 residues. The DNA of the CDR3 is TGTGCCATCAGTGTTCTGACAGGCACTGAAGCTTTCTTT. It specifies CAISVLTGTEAFF.

V is TRBV7-2 and J is TRBJ2-1; D might be TRBD1 (5 bases). Trimming shortened V by 5 bases and J by 2 bases, and 16 bases separated the two germline ends. The length of the CDR3 is 16 residues. The germline CDR1 and CDR2 sequences are SGHTA and FQGNSA. Here the CDR3 reads CASSNQRQGAYNEQFF. The CDR3 nucleotides are TGTGCCAGCAGCAACCAGAGGCAGGGCGCCTACAATGAGCAGTTCTTC. Based on the CDR3 plus reference TRBV7-2 and TRBJ2-1, the full variable domain is GAGVSQSPSNKVTEKGKDVELRCDPISGHTALYWYRQSLGQGLEFLIYFQGNSAPDKSGLPSDRFSAERTGGSVSTLTIQRTQQEDSAVYLCASSNQRQGAYNEQFFGPGTRLTVL.

The chain employs TRBV27 and TRBJ2-3; no reliable D call. The CDR3 length is 14 residues. Trimming cost V 2 bases and J 2 bases, with 8 bases left between them. Germline-derived CDR1 and CDR2 are MNHEY and SMNVEV (reference sequence). CDR3 DNA: TGTGCCAGCAGTTTAAATGCGGACACAGATACGCAGTATTTT. It translates to CASSLNADTDTQYF.

The V and J genes are TRBV5-3 and TRBJ1-2; D is possibly TRBD1 (5 bases). TRBV5-3 belongs to the ORF category, with a function that is uncertain. The CDR3 extends over 18 amino acids. V shed 0 bases and J shed 4 bases, with 22 bases lying between them. The CDR3 sequence: CARSLGFVGAARLYGYTF. The CDR3 DNA reads as TGTGCCAGAAGCTTGGGTTTTGTCGGGGCAGCCCGCCTCTATGGCTACACCTTC.

The chain has TRBV11-2 and TRBJ2-1, with D possibly TRBD2 on 6 matching bases. V was shortened by 6 bases and J by 8 bases, with 11 bases between the two germline ends. There are 12 residues in the CDR3. The germline gives CDR1 SGHAT, CDR2 FQNNGV. The CDR3 region is CASSRLVHEQFF. Written as DNA, the CDR3 is TGTGCCAGCAGTCGACTAGTTCATGAGCAGTTCTTC.

This sequence joins TRBV29-1 and TRBJ2-7; 9 nucleotides line up with TRBD2. The V gene's germline CDR1 is SQVTM and CDR2 ANQGSEA. J gave up 6 bases and V 4 bases, and 4 bases lay outside the gene matches. This CDR3 is 12 amino acids long. CDR3 sequence (DNA): TGCAGCGTTGCGGGACTAGCTTCCGAGCAGTACTTC. Translated, it gives CSVAGLASEQYF.

J is TRBJ2-5 and V is TRBV6-5; possibly TRBD1 or TRBD2 for D (5 bases each). This CDR3 has 13 amino acids. Looked up from germline, CDR1 is MNHEY and CDR2 is SVGAGI. Trimming cost V 4 bases and J 11 bases, with 17 bases left between them. The CDR3 spells CASSSGPNHKQYF. CDR3 DNA sequence: TGTGCCAGCAGTTCGGGACCTAACCATAAGCAGTACTTC.

The V call is TRBV2, the J call TRBJ1-2; TRBD1 is a possible D gene (5 bases). The germline V gene encodes CDR1 SNHLY and CDR2 FYNNEI. Trimming cost V 6 bases and J 8 bases, with 19 bases left between them. The CDR3 runs 14 residues. Here the CDR3 DNA reads TGTGCCAGCAGCGCTGGGACGGTTATTCGCGGCTACACCTTC. It yields the protein CASSAGTVIRGYTF.

The chain is built from TRBV6-1 and TRBJ2-7; no clear D. This CDR3 has 14 amino acids. The germline CDR1 and CDR2 sequences are MNHNS and SASEGT. V was cut by 4 bases and J by 0 bases, with 10 bases left in between. CDR3 coding DNA: TGTGCCAGCAGTGGTGGCCTCAACTCCTACGAGCAGTACTTC. This encodes CASSGGLNSYEQYF.

V gene TRBV5-6 combines with J gene TRBJ2-7, with D perhaps TRBD1 (6 bases). Germline values: CDR1 SGHDT, CDR2 YYEEEE. V was shortened by 2 bases and J by 2 bases, with 11 bases between the two germline ends. This CDR3 has 14 residues. DNA for the CDR3: TGTGCCAGCAGCTTACAGGGTTCCCCCTACGAGCAGTACTTC. Its protein product is CASSLQGSPYEQYF.

The gene calls are TRBV6-6 and TRBJ2-1; D not resolved. The V gene lost 5 bases and the J gene lost 6 bases, with 11 bases spanning the gap. Germline V gene data show CDR1 as MNHNY and CDR2 as SVGAGI (reference sequence). There are 13 residues in the CDR3. CDR3 sequence reads: CASSLSSGNEQFF. The CDR3 bases are TGTGCCAGCAGTCTTTCATCTGGCAATGAGCAGTTCTTC.

There are a few counts of this clone. The chain is built from TRBV7-2 and TRBJ2-1, with TRBD2 matching over 8 bases. Germline values: CDR1 SGHTA, CDR2 FQGNSA. Trimming took 5 bases from V and 6 from J; bases not matched to a gene: 12. The CDR3 spans 16 residues. The DNA of the CDR3 is TGTGCCAGCAGCATTGGGGCGGGAGGTTGGGGCAATGAGCAGTTCTTC. Its protein product is CASSIGAGGWGNEQFF.

The V and J genes are TRBV29-1 and TRBJ1-3; possible D gene TRBD1, 5 bases. Germline V lookup: CDR1 SQVTM, CDR2 ANQGSEA. V was trimmed by 6 bases and J by 3 bases, leaving 15 bases between them. CDR3 size: 14 residues. CDR3 in amino acids: CSVAQGARGNTIYF. DNA for the CDR3: TGCAGCGTGGCGCAGGGTGCGCGTGGAAACACCATATATTTT.

About this clone itself: This clone may be a read error of a much larger clone one base away. The CDR3 does not end in the conserved phenylalanine or tryptophan, so this is likely a read error. V gene TRBV30 combines with J gene TRBJ1-1; D may be TRBD1 (5 bases). From germline, CDR1 is GTSNPN and CDR2 SVGIG (reference sequence). V was pared by 4 bases and J by 4 bases, with 10 bases between. This CDR3 region has 12 residues. The CDR3 coding sequence is TGTGCCTGGAAGCGGGGGTCCACTGAAGCTTTCCTT. Protein sequence: CAWKRGSTEAFL.